This entry describes one T cell receptor beta chain. Which antigen it targets is not known. No much larger clone is present one base from it, and per-base qualities are unavailable. This entry belongs to a study of blood T cell repertoires in COVID-19 (dated by TCRdb to between 2020 and 2021). Regarding the complete study: Samples from collaborators originated in the United States, Italy and Spain and spanned both the acute and convalescent phases of COVID-19. The material from the prospective study consisted of cDNA or gDNA derived from T cells, B-cell-depleted T cells, or PBMCs. The dataset comprised deeply sampled blood TCRbeta repertoires from subjects exposed to, actively infected with, or recovered from COVID-19. A freely available public database, intended as a resource for researchers studying the immune response to SARS-CoV-2, is where the repertoires were released. The samples were drawn from the first 160 participants of the ongoing ImmuneRACE study and from 950 to 1,500 subjects provided by 6 global collaborators. Nearly every sample came with metadata listing a de-identified subject ID, COVID-19 status, age in years and sex. Where available, HLA class I and class II types were obtained from metadata supplied by the sample provider rather than from assay-based typing.

Overall study results and their limits: The amount of clinical and demographic metadata varied by source and participant and was provided uncurated.

The immunoSEQ Assay, a bias-controlled multiplex PCR, was used to amplify TCRbeta CDR3 regions from genomic DNA. The source study handled its data this way. Nucleated cell counts per sample were estimated from amplification of reference gene primers within the assay. To quantify the absolute abundance of each unique TCRbeta CDR3 rearrangement, sequence reads were collapsed and filtered. For each sample, productive Simpson clonality was calculated as the square root of Simpson's diversity index across productive rearrangements. TCRdb obtained this table from immuneACCESS and retained in-frame rearrangements with V and J assigned. These tables miss some clones; where compared with another copy, unresolved V genes account for less than half of the shortfall, and the remainder is unexplained. V and J calls and clone size are given by that table; D and trimming were obtained from the DNA. The sample records around 170,000 clones, around 67% of which are singletons. In total, the top ten clones hold about 3% of the sample.

Whole blood was collected in K2EDTA tubes by collaborating institutions according to the institutions' own protocols. For TCRbeta analysis, collaborators shipped samples as frozen whole blood, isolated PBMCs, or DNA extracted from either of those sample types. For this chain, trimming is 2 bases at the V end and 9 bases at the J end, and the number of junction bases without a gene match is 8. Taken from the germline V gene, the CDR1 and CDR2 loops are MDHEN and SYDVKM. The CDR3 measures 14 amino acids from cysteine to phenylalanine. The read is trimmed to its CDR3 DNA, 42 bases read in frame from base 1.

The sequenced material came from peripheral blood. The clonotype was recovered from a woman over 75 with acute or convalescent COVID-19. The rearrangement combines TRBV28 with TRBJ1-2, with 8 middle bases fitting TRBD1. The CDR3 protein is CASSLLARGHSYTF. The nucleotide sequence reads as follows: TGTGCCAGCAGTTTACTGGCCAGGGGGCATAGCTACACCTTC.